What follows describes a single TCR beta chain. Autologous stem cell transplantation was followed by relapse in every patient, and brentuximab vedotin exposure varied. Purification of CD4+ T cells from thawed PBMCs was achieved by magnetic negative selection. The data were produced by immunoSEQ multiplex PCR, yet TCRdb's version contains in-frame clones alone and is incomplete. The repertoire holds about 24,000 clones, with about 83% as singletons. The sample belongs to a study of PD-1 blockade in classical Hodgkin lymphoma. From germline, CDR1 is SGHNT and CDR2 YENEEA. Trimming cost V 1 base and J 0 bases, with 11 bases left between them. CDR3 length: 16 amino acids.

The chain joins TRBV11-3 to TRBJ2-3; no clear D. Here the sequenced sample was CD4+ T cells from blood, taken at baseline. This receptor was identified in a human donor with classical Hodgkin lymphoma. The CDR3 protein is CASSLGLLASTDTQYF. In DNA, the CDR3 is TGTGCCAGCAGCTTAGGTCTATTAGCTAGCACAGATACGCAGTATTTT.